The rows below give T cell receptor beta chains drawn from one sample of a study of blood T cells in healthy people across ages. MiXCR, run by TCRdb on the 5' RACE reads, gives a single entry per CDR3 protein. Here the sample spans approximately 690,000 distinct CDR3 sequences, over 40% being singletons. Sequenced: blood. These receptor sequences come from a man older than 75 in good health. Each CDR3 is given with its conserved first and last residue. The D gene is left open where the match is weak. Only some rows state a clone size, as once, few, many or a class for expanded clones.

j_call | clone_size | v_call | d_call | cdr3_aa | cdr3_nt
TRBJ2-7 | - | TRBV6-5 | - | CASSDTTAPTSYEQYF | TGTGCCAGCAGTGACACGACAGCCCCGACCTCCTACGAGCAGTACTTC
TRBJ2-7 | few | TRBV2 | - | CASSGRGLRDEQYF | TGTGCCAGCAGCGGGAGGGGGCTAAGGGACGAGCAGTACTTC
TRBJ1-2 | - | TRBV6-2/TRBV6-3 | TRBD1 | CASSYRPRTGDGYTF | TGTGCCAGCAGTTACCGCCCACGGACAGGGGACGGCTACACCTTC
TRBJ1-2 | - | TRBV6-2/TRBV6-3 | TRBD1 | CASRGTGANYGYTF | TGTGCCAGCAGGGGGACAGGAGCTAACTATGGCTACACCTTC
TRBJ1-4 | - | TRBV6-6 | TRBD1 | CASSQQGDGEKLFF | TGTGCCAGCAGTCAACAGGGGGATGGGGAAAAACTGTTTTTT
TRBJ2-1 | - | TRBV29-1 | TRBD1 | CSVGTGYYNEQFF | TGCAGCGTTGGGACAGGGTATTACAATGAGCAGTTCTTC
TRBJ2-7 | few | TRBV6-1 | - | CASSEILLSSYEQYF | TGTGCCAGCAGTGAAATTCTCCTAAGTTCCTACGAGCAGTACTTC
TRBJ2-4 | few | TRBV2 | - | CASSEAGGSLAKNIQYF | TGTGCCAGCAGTGAAGCTGGAGGGTCCTTAGCCAAAAACATTCAGTACTTC
TRBJ2-1 | few | TRBV7-2 | TRBD1 | CASSPRTGDYNEQFF | TGTGCCAGCAGCCCGAGGACAGGCGACTACAATGAGCAGTTCTTC
TRBJ2-7 | - | TRBV6-2/TRBV6-3 | - | CASSYSRGAEGEQYF | TGTGCCAGCAGTTACAGCAGGGGGGCAGAAGGCGAGCAGTACTTC
TRBJ2-7 | - | TRBV20-1 | TRBD2 | CSARDTAGVGYEQYF | TGCAGTGCTAGGGATACAGCGGGAGTGGGCTACGAGCAGTACTTC
TRBJ2-1 | - | TRBV7-2 | - | CASSLVGGNNEQFF | TGTGCCAGCAGCTTAGTGGGGGGAAACAATGAGCAGTTCTTC
TRBJ2-7 | - | TRBV7-3 | TRBD2 | CASSLKAGNGEQYF | TGTGCCAGCAGCTTAAAAGCGGGAAACGGCGAGCAGTACTTC
TRBJ2-3 | few | TRBV20-1 | TRBD2 | CSWLAEGTDTQYF | TGCAGTTGGCTAGCGGAAGGCACAGATACGCAGTATTTT
TRBJ2-5 | - | TRBV7-9 | - | CASRLSGETQYF | TGTGCCAGCAGACTTTCAGGGGAGACCCAGTACTTC
TRBJ2-7 | once | TRBV5-1 | - | CASSLGRNQAYEQYF | TGCGCCAGCAGCCTGGGCCGGAACCAGGCCTACGAGCAGTACTTC
TRBJ2-3 | - | TRBV7-2 | TRBD2 | CASSLSVLAGGATDTQYF | TGTGCCAGCAGCTTATCGGTCCTCGCGGGAGGGGCCACAGATACGCAGTATTTT
TRBJ1-2 | few | TRBV7-9 | - | CASSMTGVNYGYTF | TGTGCCAGCAGCATGACAGGTGTTAACTATGGCTACACCTTC
TRBJ2-7 | few | TRBV29-1 | TRBD2 | CGVEREGSYEQYF | TGCGGCGTCGAGCGGGAAGGATCCTACGAGCAGTACTTC
TRBJ2-2 | few | TRBV4-3 | - | CASSQVSANRAGELFF | TGCGCCAGCAGCCAAGTCTCGGCAAATCGTGCCGGGGAGCTGTTTTTT
TRBJ1-5 | - | TRBV7-6 | - | CASSSTRAGYSNQPQHF | TGTGCCAGCAGCTCCACAAGGGCCGGATATAGCAATCAGCCCCAGCATTTT
TRBJ2-3 | many | TRBV6-2/TRBV6-3 | - | CASSPLDGTQYF | TGTGCCAGCAGTCCCCTTGACGGTACGCAGTATTTT
TRBJ2-4 | - | TRBV28 | TRBD2 | CASSVSGIRNIQYF | TGTGCCAGCAGTGTTAGCGGGATTCGGAACATTCAGTACTTC
TRBJ1-4 | - | TRBV16 | - | CASSQFNRTPPGANEKLFF | TGTGCCAGCAGTCAATTTAACAGGACCCCACCCGGAGCTAATGAAAAACTGTTTTTT
TRBJ2-7 | - | TRBV3-1 | TRBD2 | CASSQAERGAQYF | TGTGCCAGCAGCCAAGCAGAGCGGGGTGCCCAGTACTTC
TRBJ1-2 | once | TRBV28 | TRBD1 | CASSPTPGQGAGGYTF | TGTGCCAGCAGTCCCACTCCGGGACAGGGGGCTGGTGGCTACACCTTC